This TCR beta chain was captured by sequencing in a study of T-cell reconstitution after alpha-beta-depleted transplantation in children (dated by TCRdb to about 2016). Looking at the study overall: Using TCR repertoire profiling, the study followed T-cell immune reconstitution in a quantitative way in children after TCRalphabeta/CD19-depleted allogeneic hematopoietic cell transplantation. Broad study findings and their caveats: Over subsequent months, a decline in hyperexpanded clone frequencies was noted, and after one year, T-cell counts and TCRbeta diversity were mostly ascribed to newly produced T cells. In some patients, the high TCRbeta diversity seen at day 60 was put down to recipient T cells and intrathymic progenitors that had survived conditioning. The apparently early recovery of alphabetaT-cell counts about two months after transplant reportedly depended on only several hundred rapidly expanded clones that came from non-depleted graft cells.

This clonotype was observed many times. There is no known antigen for this receptor. Base-call qualities are not available, and no considerably larger clone is one nucleotide away. This specimen's treatment or condition label, interpreted: allogeneic hematopoietic cell transplantation with graft depleted of TCRalphabeta T cells and CD19 B cells. TCRalphabeta/CD19-depleted allogeneic hematopoietic cell grafts were given to the transplant recipients, all of whom were children. CDR1 and CDR2 are drawn from the germline V gene: SGHRS, YFSETQ. The CDR3 runs 16 amino acids, cysteine and phenylalanine included. Only CDR3 DNA remains: 48 bases, in frame from the first base. V is cut by 3 bases and J by 0 bases, and the space between the germline ends is 13 bases. To prepare the library, PCR was applied. For sequencing, an Illumina HiSeq 2500 was employed. TCR libraries were prepared with molecular barcoding, using unique molecular identifiers to normalize TCRbeta repertoire quantification. Through fastp at Q25 and MiXCR, TCRdb rebuilt clones from the public reads, retaining in-frame beta chains. Rows merge per CDR3 protein into single entries with the most common DNA and genes. The sample records roughly 490,000 distinct CDR3 sequences, approximately 10% of which are singletons. About 15% of the sample comes from the top ten.

The sequence derives from a female patient aged 2-15 years who had a stem cell transplant for aplastic anemia, so the T cells may come from the graft donor. In this chain, TRBV5-1 is recombined with TRBJ2-1; possibly the D gene is TRBD2, per 5 matching bases. Sequences were derived from PBMCs, mostly from graft donor cells, sampled 180 days after TCRalphabeta/CD19-depleted stem cell transplant. DNA sequence: TGCGCCAGCAGCTCGGAACCCGGGGACTCCTACAATGAGCAGTTCTTC. It translates as CASSSEPGDSYNEQFF.